This T cell receptor (beta chain) comes out of a study of T cell responses to AZD1222 COVID-19 vaccine. Only in-frame clones appear in the TCRdb table, and some are missing; sequencing was by immunoSEQ multiplex PCR. The data hold roughly 100,000 clones, with approximately 87% observed a single time. CDR1 SGHTA and CDR2 FQGTGA come from the germline V gene. Trimming pared 1 base from V and 10 bases from J, leaving 11 bases between. The CDR3 covers 13 residues. Sequenced here: peripheral blood, sampled on day 0 of AZD1222 vaccination. The source of this sequence is an adult in good health. The chain employs TRBV7-3 and TRBJ2-1; D unclear. The DNA for the CDR3 is TGTGCCAGCAGCTTAAGTGCCCTTGGGGAGCAGTTCTTC. This encodes CASSLSALGEQFF.